Given below is one TCR beta chain in context. The target antigen is unknown. The data belong to a study of Ad26.COV2.S vaccination and SARS-CoV-2 variants. Study in general: Intramuscular Ad26.COV2.S at 5x10^10 or 1x10^11 viral particles.

Overall study findings and caveats: It was reported that spike-specific CD8+ and CD4+ T cell responses were substantially broad after vaccination. Vaccine and placebo recipients had similar non-spike TCR breadth.

The length of the CDR3 is 13 residues. Germline V gene data show CDR1 as SGHVS and CDR2 as FNYEAQ. Deletions cut 5 bases from V and 3 bases from J, with 10 bases between. Assay used: immunoSEQ multiplex PCR; TCRdb lists only in-frame clones, some missing. The data hold a few hundred thousand clones, with approximately 90% observed a single time. Treatment denoted: roughly 18 received Ad26.COV2.S at low or high dose, single or two shots; about five received placebo; per-sample allocation not given. Following the first vaccine or placebo injection, samples were taken on day 63. The genes are TRBV7-6 and TRBJ1-2; TRBD1 might be the D (5 bases). The TCR originated in a person between 18 and 65 years old who received the Ad26.COV2.S COVID-19 vaccine or a placebo. The sequencing used peripheral blood, collected in a trial of Ad26.COV2.S vaccine versus placebo. CDR3 region: CASSQGTDYGYTF. The CDR3, as DNA: TGTGCCAGCAGCCAAGGGACTGACTATGGCTACACCTTC.